This T cell receptor (beta chain) was profiled in a study of shared clonotypes between healthy human individuals. The CDR3 length is 15 residues. The ends were cut back, 2 bases at V and 6 bases at J, with 16 bases in the middle. Looked up from germline, CDR1 is ENHRY and CDR2 is SYGVKD. The naive CD8 population came from CD45RO-negative cells selected for CCR7, without terminally differentiated effector memory CD45RA+ cells. Everyone who donated was a Caucasian adult who lived in Nashville, Tennessee. Each subset's genomic DNA was split evenly across several immunoSEQ plates. Each replicate PCR on the sorted subsets used 200 to 250 ng DNA (approximately 27,000 T cell genomes). Data came from immunoSEQ multiplex PCR; TCRdb stores just in-frame clones and leaves some out. The sample has about 2,100,000 clones; about 93% are singletons.

The chain combines TRBV10-3 with TRBJ1-2, with D possibly being TRBD1 (5 bases). The TCR was taken from a man between 18 and 29 years old in good health. Some clones in this sample may be carry-over from other donors' samples. Sequencing input: naive CD8+ T cells from PBMCs. CDR3 in DNA: TGTGCCATCAGTGAGGGGGTCGGGGGTCTGGATGGCTACACCTTC. This codes for CAISEGVGGLDGYTF.